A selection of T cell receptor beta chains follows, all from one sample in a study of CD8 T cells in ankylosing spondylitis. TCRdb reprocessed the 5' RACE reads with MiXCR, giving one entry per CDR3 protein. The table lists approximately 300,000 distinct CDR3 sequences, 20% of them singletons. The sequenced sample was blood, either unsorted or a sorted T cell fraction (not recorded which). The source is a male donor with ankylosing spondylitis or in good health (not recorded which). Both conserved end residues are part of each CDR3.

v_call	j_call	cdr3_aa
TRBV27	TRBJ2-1	CASSLLTGTGFDEQFF
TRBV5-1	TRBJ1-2	CASSPYPTSSKGYTF
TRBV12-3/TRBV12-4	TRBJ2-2	CASSFASGRGNTGELFF
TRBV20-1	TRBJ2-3	CSAAVRPADTQYF
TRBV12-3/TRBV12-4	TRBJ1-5	CASSRDRGDQPQHF
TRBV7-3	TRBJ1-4	CASSLTSGQNEKLFF
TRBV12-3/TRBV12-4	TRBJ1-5	CASSLVPRDNQPQHF
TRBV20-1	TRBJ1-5	CSARGLTVSNQPQHF
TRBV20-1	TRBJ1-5	CSARETDNQPQHF
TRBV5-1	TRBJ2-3	CASSQTSGRPTDTQYF
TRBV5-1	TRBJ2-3	CASSLGGQGYTDMQYF
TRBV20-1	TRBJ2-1	CSARENRKLYNEQFF
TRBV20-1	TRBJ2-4	CSAGSVVAKNIQYF
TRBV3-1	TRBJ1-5	CASSQVLGQPQHF
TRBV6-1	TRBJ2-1	CASSGAGAAPYGEQFF
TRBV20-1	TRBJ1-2	CSASNRDGNYGYTF
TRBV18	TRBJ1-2	CASSPPRDSVYGYTF
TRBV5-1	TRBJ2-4	CASSLGQGKNIQYF
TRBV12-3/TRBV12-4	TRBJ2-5	CASSFGTGVETQYF
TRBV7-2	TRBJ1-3	CASSFTLPQGSGNTIYF
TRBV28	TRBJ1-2	CASSPARQGARSIYGYTF
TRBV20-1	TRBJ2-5	CSARTAGQETQYF
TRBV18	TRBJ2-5	CASSPTWGDDKETQYF
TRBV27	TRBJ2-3	CASSFRGRAQDTQYF
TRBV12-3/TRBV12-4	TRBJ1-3	CASSSYRERGNTIYF
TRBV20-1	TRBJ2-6	CSAGQGRSGANVLTF
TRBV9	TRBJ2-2	CASSVEPSPAGELFF
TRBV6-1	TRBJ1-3	CAHAGRNEDTIYF
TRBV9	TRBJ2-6	CASSATGTSGVGANVLTF
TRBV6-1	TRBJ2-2	CASRGGQGASAGELFF
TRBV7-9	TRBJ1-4	CASSPVREKELFF
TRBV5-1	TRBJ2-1	CASSFGQGLANEQFF
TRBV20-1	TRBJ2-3	CSELAGDTDTQYF
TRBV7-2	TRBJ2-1	CASSFRQDRNEQFF
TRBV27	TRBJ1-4	CASSLSQGTKKLFF